Below, 12 T cell receptor beta chains from the same sample are listed, as sequenced in a study of T cell responses to AZD1222 COVID-19 vaccine. TCRdb's table, derived via immunoSEQ multiplex PCR, lists solely in-frame clones and lacks some. The table lists nearly 90,000 clones, just over 85% of them singletons, with over 9% in the top ten. The sequences come from peripheral blood, collected on day 0 of MenACWY control vaccination. Source of these receptors: an adult in good health.

J is TRBJ2-3 and V is TRBV4-3; D gene uncertain. CDR1 and CDR2 from the germline V gene are LGHNA and YSLEER. This CDR3 is built from 14 residues. V gave up 1 base and J gave up 6 bases, with 11 bases separating them. The CDR3 loop reads CASSQGLTSDTQYF. CDR3 DNA: TGCGCCAGCAGCCAAGGGCTGACTTCCGATACGCAGTATTTT.

The chain couples TRBV7-3 to TRBJ1-6; D perhaps matches TRBD1 (6 bases). Per germline, CDR1 SGHTA and CDR2 FQGTGA. CDR3 length equals 15 residues. Trimming shortened V by 2 bases and J by 9 bases, and 14 bases separated the two germline ends. In nucleotides, the CDR3 is TGTGCCAGCAGCTTATTTTCAGGGGCGAGTTCACCCCTCCACTTT. This encodes CASSLFSGASSPLHF.

This chain links TRBV11-1 with TRBJ1-2, with TRBD1 matching over 9 bases. The CDR3 covers 15 residues. V lost 5 bases, J lost 4 bases, and 8 bases stayed unmatched. Germline V lookup: CDR1 SGHAT, CDR2 FQDESV (reference sequence). The CDR3 coding sequence is TGTGCCAGCAGCGGCAGACAGGGGGAAATCTATGGCTACACCTTC. Amino acids: CASSGRQGEIYGYTF.

The chain uses TRBV7-2 and TRBJ2-2; a possible D gene is TRBD1 (5 bases). Germline CDR1 SGHTA, CDR2 FQGNSA. The CDR3 has 15 residues. V shed 4 bases and J shed 5 bases, with 14 bases lying between them. CDR3 amino acids: CASSSRQGGTGELFF. As DNA, the CDR3 is TGTGCCAGCAGCTCAAGGCAGGGTGGGACCGGGGAGCTGTTTTTT.

The V and J genes are TRBV5-1 and TRBJ1-2; 9 positions match TRBD1. Germline lookup yields CDR1 SGHRS and CDR2 YFSETQ. V gave up 7 bases and J gave up 8 bases; unmatched junction bases: 15. The CDR3 is 15 amino acids. CDR3: CASGASGQGTSGYTF. DNA for the CDR3: TGCGCCAGCGGCGCTTCGGGACAGGGAACGAGCGGCTACACCTTC. Complete variable domain (other parts from reference TRBV5-1 and TRBJ1-2): KAGVTQTPRYLIKTRGQQVTLSCSPISGHRSVSWYQQTPGQGLQFLFEYFSETQRNKGNFPGRFSGRQFSNSRSEMNVSTLELGDSALYLCASGASGQGTSGYTFGSGTRLTVV.

This clone was picked up one time. The rearrangement links TRBV19 to TRBJ2-5; no definite D call. The germline V and J ends were trimmed by 6 bases and 3 bases, with 11 bases remaining between them. CDR3 length: 13 residues. The germline CDR1 and CDR2 sequences are LNHDA and SQIVND (reference sequence). The CDR3 here is CASSMMAEETQYF. For the CDR3, the DNA is TGTGCCAGTAGCATGATGGCGGAAGAGACCCAGTACTTC.

The CDR3 loop is CASSGDGVNQPQHF. CDR3 nucleotides: TGTGCCAGCTCTGGGGATGGAGTCAATCAGCCCCAGCATTTT. The genes are TRBV2 and TRBJ1-5, with D uncertain. CDR3 length: 14 residues. Looked up from germline, CDR1 is SNHLY and CDR2 is FYNNEI. V lost 8 bases and J 3 bases, leaving 14 bases between the germline ends.

This clone was found a few times. This chain connects TRBV6-4 to TRBJ1-2; tentatively, D is TRBD1 (6 bases). The CDR3 spans 15 residues. V lost 2 bases and J 2 bases, leaving 12 bases between the germline ends. Germline CDR1 MRHNA, CDR2 SNTAGT. CDR3 nucleotide sequence: TGTGCCAGCAGTGACAGCGGACAGCCGAACTATGGCTACACCTTC. This gives the protein CASSDSGQPNYGYTF.

The chain uses TRBV6-4 and TRBJ2-3; TRBD2 agrees at 11 bases. The CDR3 is 14 amino acids. The junction had 2 bases not matched to a gene; V was cut back by 6 bases and J by 3 bases. Germline CDR1 is MRHNA and CDR2 is SNTAGT. The CDR3 DNA sequence: TGTGCCAGCAGCAGACTAGCGGGGACAGATACGCAGTATTTT. Protein sequence: CASSRLAGTDTQYF.

The chain joins TRBV9 to TRBJ2-7; either TRBD1 or TRBD2 may fit D (5 bases each). Looked up from germline, CDR1 is SGDLS and CDR2 is YYNGEE. V was clipped by 0 bases and J by 7 bases, with 17 bases between them. The length of the CDR3 is 15 residues. The CDR3 DNA follows: TGTGCCAGCAGCGTAGTTGGGGGTTGGATTGGGGAGCAGTACTTC. Its translation: CASSVVGGWIGEQYF.

This chain joins TRBV6-2 or TRBV6-3 and TRBJ1-2, with no clear D. This CDR3 is 14 amino acids long. The germline CDR1 and CDR2 sequences are MNHEY and SVGEGT. V lost 5 bases to trimming and J lost 7 bases, with 17 bases between them. The CDR3 loop reads CASSQDLDLPGYTF. The CDR3 coding sequence is TGTGCCAGCAGTCAGGACCTTGACCTCCCTGGCTACACCTTC.

The rearrangement links TRBV11-1 to TRBJ2-2; D call uncertain. In germline, CDR1 is SGHAT, CDR2 FQDESV (reference sequence). There are 12 residues in the CDR3. Trimming shortened V by 5 bases and J by 6 bases, and 7 bases separated the two germline ends. The CDR3 DNA reads TGTGCCAGCAGCCCTAGGTCCGGGGAGCTGTTTTTT. Translating it yields CASSPRSGELFF.